The table lists the clone carrying this T cell receptor beta chain with a count of one. These data originate in a study of T cell changes during pregnancy in multiple sclerosis. TCRdb keeps only in-frame clones here, not all; method: immunoSEQ multiplex PCR. Among roughly 63,000 clones listed, roughly 87% were seen once. The germline CDR1 and CDR2 sequences are SGHTA and FQGNSA. This CDR3 region has 15 residues. Trimming removed 2 bases at V and 5 bases at J, with 12 bases between. The source was peripheral blood, collected in the second trimester of pregnancy. This chain connects TRBV7-2 to TRBJ2-2; D gene ambiguous. The receptor's source is a female donor in good health, enrolled as a control in a pregnancy study. DNA for the CDR3: TGTGCCAGCAGCTTACGTTCAGGCCTAACCGGGGAGCTGTTTTTT. This sequence encodes CASSLRSGLTGELFF.